The 5 T cell receptor beta chains below were found in one sample sequenced in a study of breast tumors, draining lymph nodes, adjacent tissues. TCRdb re-called the multiplex PCR reads with MiXCR, one entry per CDR3 protein. The profile shows some 230,000 distinct CDR3 sequences, about 34% of them singletons. Axillary draining lymph nodes of breast cancer patients supplied the node samples. Sequencing used axillary lymph node tissue. Receptors originate from a female donor with breast cancer. Some clones in this sample may be carry-over from other donors' samples.

This clonotype was observed a few times. This chain connects TRBV19 to TRBJ2-3; 8 positions agree with TRBD2. There are 16 residues in the CDR3. Per germline, CDR1 LNHDA and CDR2 SQIVND (reference sequence). The trim removed 4 bases at V and 1 base at J, leaving 7 bases unmatched. This CDR3 reads CASSSRARGGTDTQYF. As DNA, the CDR3 is TGTGCCAGTAGTAGCCGGGCGCGGGGGGGCACAGATACGCAGTATTTT. The full variable domain, in which reference TRBV19 and TRBJ2-3 provide the parts outside the CDR3, is DGGITQSPKYLFRKEGQNVTLSCEQNLNHDAMYWYRQDPGQGLRLIYYSQIVNDFQKGDIAEGYSVSREKKESFPLTVTSAQKNPTAFYLCASSSRARGGTDTQYFGPGTRLTVL.

The CDR3 DNA follows: TGTGCCGGCATCGAGGGGGGACCTAACTACGAGCAGTACTTC. Residues: CAGIEGGPNYEQYF. The rearrangement uses TRBV27 and TRBJ2-7, with D possibly being TRBD1 or TRBD2 (6 bases each). V gave up 11 bases and J gave up 3 bases, with 20 bases separating them. The CDR3 covers 14 residues. Germline CDR1 and CDR2: MNHEY and SMNVEV (reference sequence).

This clonotype was recorded many times. The genes are TRBV7-2 and TRBJ1-3; D is unclear. This CDR3 spans 14 amino acids. Germline V gives CDR1 SGHTA, CDR2 FQGNSA. Deletions cut 3 bases from V and 1 base from J, with 7 bases between. The CDR3 is CASSLVFSGNTIYF. The CDR3, as DNA: TGTGCCAGCAGCTTGGTTTTTTCTGGAAACACCATATATTTT. Supplemented by reference TRBV7-2 and TRBJ1-3, the full variable domain reads GAGVSQSPSNKVTEKGKDVELRCDPISGHTALYWYRQSLGQGLEFLIYFQGNSAPDKSGLPSDRFSAERTGGSVSTLTIQRTQQEDSAVYLCASSLVFSGNTIYFGEGSWLTVV.

By share, this clonotype ranks as medium-sized. The chain links TRBV15 to TRBJ1-2; possibly TRBD1 for D (6 bases). V was pared by 0 bases and J by 7 bases, with 12 bases between. The CDR3 loop spans 14 amino acids. Germline V gives CDR1 LNHNV, CDR2 YYDKDF (reference sequence). CDR3: CATSRDIGQSGYTF. DNA for the CDR3: TGTGCCACCAGCAGAGACATTGGACAGTCTGGCTACACCTTC.

In its sample, this clonotype was seen many times. The chain joins TRBV20-1 to TRBJ2-2; a possible D gene is TRBD2 (6 bases). Trimming took off 1 base at V and 1 base at J, with 10 bases between the two ends. Germline CDR1 reads DFQATT; CDR2 reads SNEGSKA (reference sequence). The CDR3 runs to 15 residues. The CDR3 DNA sequence: TGCAGTGCTAGAGTAGCGGCCCTGAACACCGGGGAGCTGTTTTTT. Translating it yields CSARVAALNTGELFF.